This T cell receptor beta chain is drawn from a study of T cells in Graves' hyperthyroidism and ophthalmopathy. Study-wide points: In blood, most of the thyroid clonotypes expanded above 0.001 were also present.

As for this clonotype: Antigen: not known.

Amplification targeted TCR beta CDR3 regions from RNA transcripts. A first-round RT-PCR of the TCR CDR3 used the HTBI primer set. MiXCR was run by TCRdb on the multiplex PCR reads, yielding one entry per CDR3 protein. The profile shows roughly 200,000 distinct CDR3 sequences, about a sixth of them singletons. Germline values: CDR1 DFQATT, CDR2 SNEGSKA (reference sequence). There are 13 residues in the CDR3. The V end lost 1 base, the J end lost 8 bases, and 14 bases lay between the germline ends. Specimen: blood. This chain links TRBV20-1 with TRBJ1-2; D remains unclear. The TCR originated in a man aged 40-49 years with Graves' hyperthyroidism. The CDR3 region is CSARGGKGSGYTF. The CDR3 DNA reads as TGCAGTGCTAGAGGAGGCAAGGGTAGCGGCTACACCTTC.